This TCR beta chain was found in a study of cytomegalovirus exposure and HLA in healthy donors. Findings of the study overall: In an earlier analysis, productive rearrangement rates for most beta V segments clustered near 87% or 30%. Later analysis placed DRB1 highest and HLA-C lowest in TCR association rates, which differed by HLA locus. In a later analysis, a missense DCLRE1C variant was linked to TCR beta V- and J-gene trimming.

The PCR made use of 60 Vbeta and 13 Jbeta primers. Produced via immunoSEQ multiplex PCR; TCRdb's table is partial and in-frame only. The table has fewer than 95,000 clones, roughly 79% seen once. As for this clone: What it binds is not known.

The CDR3 is made up of 14 amino acids. The V gene lost 5 bases and the J gene lost 7 bases, with 15 bases spanning the gap. Germline-derived CDR1 and CDR2 are LNHNV and YYDKDF (reference sequence). Healthy bone marrow donors made up the donors. The sequencing sample was made of PBMCs. The TCR originated in a man aged 30-40 years in good health and CMV-seronegative. V usage is TRBV15 and J usage is TRBJ1-5, with no clear D. The CDR3 DNA sequence: TGTGCCACCAGCGGCTCGAGGACGGGACAGCCCCAGCATTTT. It translates to CATSGSRTGQPQHF.